The source of this T cell receptor beta chain is a study of cytomegalovirus exposure and HLA in healthy donors. Study-wide findings and caveats: Earlier results showed most TCR beta V segments being productive about 87% or about 30% of the time. It was around 160 TCR beta chains that were listed as cytomegalovirus-associated. Within a later analysis, the majority of CMV-associated TCR beta chains appeared HLA-restricted. Most observed TCR sequences were rare, whereas some public TCRs were detected in many donors.

Amplification used 60 Vbeta primers and 13 Jbeta primers. Profiled with immunoSEQ multiplex PCR; TCRdb holds only in-frame clones, not every one. This sample has about 150,000 clones; about four fifths occur once, and the top ten carry around 4.8%. As regards this clone: The antigen remains unidentified.

Germline CDR1 is SGHNT and CDR2 is YYREEE (reference sequence). This CDR3 region has 13 residues. V was shortened by 1 base and J by 7 bases, with 11 bases between the two germline ends. The sequence was obtained from a man aged 25-40 years in good health. The rearrangement joins TRBV5-4 to TRBJ1-2; D is perhaps TRBD1 (5 bases). The sample consisted of PBMCs. The chain's CDR3 is CASSLWGDSGYTF. CDR3 DNA sequence: TGTGCCAGCAGCTTGTGGGGGGATTCTGGCTACACCTTC.